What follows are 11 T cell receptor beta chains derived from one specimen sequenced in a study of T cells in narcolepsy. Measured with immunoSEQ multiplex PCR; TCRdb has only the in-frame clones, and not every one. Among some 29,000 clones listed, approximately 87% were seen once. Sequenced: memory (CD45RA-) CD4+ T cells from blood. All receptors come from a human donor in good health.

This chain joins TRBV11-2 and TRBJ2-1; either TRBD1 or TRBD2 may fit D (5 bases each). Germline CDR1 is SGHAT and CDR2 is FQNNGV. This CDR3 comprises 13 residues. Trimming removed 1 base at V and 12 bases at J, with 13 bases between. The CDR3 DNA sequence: TGTGCCAGCAGCTTAGGATCGGGGCAAAGGCAGTTCTTC. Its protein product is CASSLGSGQRQFF. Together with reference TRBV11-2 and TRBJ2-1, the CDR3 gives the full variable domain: EAGVAQSPRYKIIEKRQSVAFWCNPISGHATLYWYQQILGQGPKLLIQFQNNGVVDDSQLPKDRFSAERLKGVDSTLKIQPAKLEDSAVYLCASSLGSGQRQFFGPGTRLTVL.

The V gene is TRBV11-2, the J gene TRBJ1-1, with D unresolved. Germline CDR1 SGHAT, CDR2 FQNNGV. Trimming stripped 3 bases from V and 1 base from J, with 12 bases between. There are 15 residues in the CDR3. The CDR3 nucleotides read TGTGCCAGCAGCTTTGTAGCGGAGCAGAACACTGAAGCTTTCTTT. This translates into CASSFVAEQNTEAFF. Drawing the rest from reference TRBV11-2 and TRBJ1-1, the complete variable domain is EAGVAQSPRYKIIEKRQSVAFWCNPISGHATLYWYQQILGQGPKLLIQFQNNGVVDDSQLPKDRFSAERLKGVDSTLKIQPAKLEDSAVYLCASSFVAEQNTEAFFGQGTRLTVV.

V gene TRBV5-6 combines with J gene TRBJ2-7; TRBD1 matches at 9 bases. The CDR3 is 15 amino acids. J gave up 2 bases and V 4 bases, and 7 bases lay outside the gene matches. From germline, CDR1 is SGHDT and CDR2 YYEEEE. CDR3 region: CASSPRTGAPYEQYF. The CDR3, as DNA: TGTGCCAGCAGCCCGCGGACAGGGGCTCCCTACGAGCAGTACTTC.

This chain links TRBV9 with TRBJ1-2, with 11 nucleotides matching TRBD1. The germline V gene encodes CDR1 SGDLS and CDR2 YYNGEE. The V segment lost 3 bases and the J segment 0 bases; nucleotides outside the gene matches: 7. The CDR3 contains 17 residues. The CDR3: CASSAGDRGFANYGYTF. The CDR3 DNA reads TGTGCCAGCAGCGCGGGGGACAGGGGGTTTGCTAACTATGGCTACACCTTC. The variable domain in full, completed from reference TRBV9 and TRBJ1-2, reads DSGVTQTPKHLITATGQRVTLRCSPRSGDLSVYWYQQSLDQGLQFLIQYYNGEERAKGNILERFSAQQFPDLHSELNLSSLELGDSALYFCASSAGDRGFANYGYTFGSGTRLTVV.

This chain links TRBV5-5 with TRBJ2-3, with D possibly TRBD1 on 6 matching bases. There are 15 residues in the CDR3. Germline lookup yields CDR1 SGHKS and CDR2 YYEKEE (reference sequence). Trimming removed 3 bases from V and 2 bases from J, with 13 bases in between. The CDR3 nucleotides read TGTGCCAGCAGCTCACTAGGGGGTACCACAGATACGCAGTATTTT. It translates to CASSSLGGTTDTQYF.

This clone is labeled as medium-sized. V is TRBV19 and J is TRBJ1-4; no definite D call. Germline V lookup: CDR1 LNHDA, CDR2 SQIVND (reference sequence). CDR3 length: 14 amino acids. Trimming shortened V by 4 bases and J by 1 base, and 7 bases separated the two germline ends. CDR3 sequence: CASSRGGTNEKLFF. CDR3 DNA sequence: TGTGCCAGTAGTAGAGGCGGAACTAATGAAAAACTGTTTTTT.

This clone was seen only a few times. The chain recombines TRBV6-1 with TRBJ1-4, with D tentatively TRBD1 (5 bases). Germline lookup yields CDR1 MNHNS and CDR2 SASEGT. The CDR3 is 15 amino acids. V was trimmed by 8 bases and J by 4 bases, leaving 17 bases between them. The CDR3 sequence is CASRPPGGDNEKLFF. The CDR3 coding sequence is TGTGCCAGCCGGCCACCCGGGGGGGATAATGAAAAACTGTTTTTT.

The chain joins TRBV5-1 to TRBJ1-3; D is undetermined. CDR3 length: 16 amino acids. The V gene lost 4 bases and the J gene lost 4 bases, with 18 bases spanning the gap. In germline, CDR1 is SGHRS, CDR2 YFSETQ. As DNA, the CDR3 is TGCGCCAGCAGCCTGAACGAGGGTCGGAAAGGAAACACCATATATTTT. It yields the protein CASSLNEGRKGNTIYF.

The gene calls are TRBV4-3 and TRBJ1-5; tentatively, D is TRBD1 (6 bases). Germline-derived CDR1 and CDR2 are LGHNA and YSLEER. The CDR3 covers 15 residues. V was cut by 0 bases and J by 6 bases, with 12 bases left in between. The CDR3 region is CASSQDSAGVQPQHF. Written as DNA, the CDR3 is TGCGCCAGCAGCCAAGATTCGGCAGGGGTTCAGCCCCAGCATTTT.

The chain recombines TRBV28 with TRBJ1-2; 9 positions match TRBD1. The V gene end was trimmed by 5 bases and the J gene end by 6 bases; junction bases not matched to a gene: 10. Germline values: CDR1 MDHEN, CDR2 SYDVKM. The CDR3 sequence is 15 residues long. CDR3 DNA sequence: TGTGCCAGCAGTGCGACCGGACAGGGGTCGGATGGCTACACCTTC. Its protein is CASSATGQGSDGYTF.

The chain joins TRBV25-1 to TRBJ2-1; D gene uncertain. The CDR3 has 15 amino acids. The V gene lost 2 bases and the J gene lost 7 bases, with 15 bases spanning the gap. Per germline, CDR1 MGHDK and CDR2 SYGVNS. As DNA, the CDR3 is TGTGCCAGCAGTGAAACAGTGGGTTCTTTGAATGAGCAGTTCTTC. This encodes CASSETVGSLNEQFF. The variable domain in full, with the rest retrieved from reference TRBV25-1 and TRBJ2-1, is EADIYQTPRYLVIGTGKKITLECSQTMGHDKMYWYQQDPGMELHLIHYSYGVNSTEKGDLSSESTVSRIRTEHFPLTLESARPSHTSQYLCASSETVGSLNEQFFGPGTRLTVL.